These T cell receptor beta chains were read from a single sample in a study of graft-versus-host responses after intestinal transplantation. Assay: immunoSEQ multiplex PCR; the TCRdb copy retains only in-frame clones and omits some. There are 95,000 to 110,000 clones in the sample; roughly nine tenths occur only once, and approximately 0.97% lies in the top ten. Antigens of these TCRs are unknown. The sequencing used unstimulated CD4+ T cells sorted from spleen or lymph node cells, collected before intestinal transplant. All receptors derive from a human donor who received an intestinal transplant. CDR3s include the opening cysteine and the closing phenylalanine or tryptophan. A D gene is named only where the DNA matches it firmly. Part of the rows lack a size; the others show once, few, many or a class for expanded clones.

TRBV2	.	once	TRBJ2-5	TGTGCCAGCAGTGTGGCTGGCACCCGAGGAGAGACCCAGTACTTC	CASSVAGTRGETQYF
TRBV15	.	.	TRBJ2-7	TGTGCCACCAGCAGAGATCAGTGGCTTAACTACGAGCAGTACTTC	CATSRDQWLNYEQYF
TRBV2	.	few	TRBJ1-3	TGTGCCAGCAGTGAAGAAGGCATTGGAAACACCATATATTTT	CASSEEGIGNTIYF
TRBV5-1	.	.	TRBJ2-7	TGCGCCAGCAGGAGGAGTATTGCCTACGAGCAGTACTTC	CASRRSIAYEQYF
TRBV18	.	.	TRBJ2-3	TGTGCCAGCTCCGACGGGATGGAGGGCACAGATACGCAGTATTTT	CASSDGMEGTDTQYF
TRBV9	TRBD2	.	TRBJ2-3	TGTGCCAGCAGCCTGGGACTAGCGGGAGGGTGGGATACGCAGTATTTT	CASSLGLAGGWDTQYF
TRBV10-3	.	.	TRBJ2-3	TGTGCATCAGGGGTTGATGGCACAGATACGCAGTATTTT	CASGVDGTDTQYF
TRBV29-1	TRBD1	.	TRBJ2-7	TGCAGCGTTTCCGGGACAGCCAGCTCCTACGAGCAGTACTTC	CSVSGTASSYEQYF
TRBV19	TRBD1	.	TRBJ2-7	TGTGCCAGTAGTATAGCCGGGACAGGGGGCCTCGAGCAGTACTTC	CASSIAGTGGLEQYF
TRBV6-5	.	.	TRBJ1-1	TGTGCCAGCAGAGCTGGGAACACTGAAGCTTTCTTT	CASRAGNTEAFF
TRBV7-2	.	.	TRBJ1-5	TGTGCCAGCAGCTTAGTCTCAGTGCTTAATCAGCCCCAGCATTTT	CASSLVSVLNQPQHF
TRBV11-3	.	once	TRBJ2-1	TGTGCCAGCAGCTACAGAGGTGAGCAGTTCTTC	CASSYRGEQFF
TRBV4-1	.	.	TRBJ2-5	TGCGCCAGCAGCTCTTCCCCCCCTAGACTGCAAGAGACCCAGTACTTC	CASSSSPPRLQETQYF
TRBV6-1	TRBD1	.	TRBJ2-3	TGTGCCAGCAGGCACAGGGGGCAAACAGATACGCAGTATTTT	CASRHRGQTDTQYF
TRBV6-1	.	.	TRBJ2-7	TGTGCCAGCTGGCCACAGGACCGTTACTACGAGCAGTACTTC	CASWPQDRYYEQYF
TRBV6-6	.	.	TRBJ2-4	TGTGCCAGCAGTAACGTTGGGATTCAGTACTTC	CASSNVGIQYF
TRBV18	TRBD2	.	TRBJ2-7	TGTGCCAGCTCACCATCACTAGCGGGACAATACGAGCAGTACTTC	CASSPSLAGQYEQYF
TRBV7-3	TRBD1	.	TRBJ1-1	TGTGCCAGCAGCTTAGGACAGGGGACTGAAGCTTTCTTT	CASSLGQGTEAFF
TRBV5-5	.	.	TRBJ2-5	TGTGCCAGCAGCATTAACTCCGGGATCAAAGAGACCCAGTACTTC	CASSINSGIKETQYF
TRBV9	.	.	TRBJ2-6	TGTGCCAGCAGCGGGATCCAGGGCTCCGGGGCCAACGTCCTGACTTTC	CASSGIQGSGANVLTF
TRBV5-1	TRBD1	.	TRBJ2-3	TGCGCCAGCAGCTTGGGGGACAGGGGAAGAACAGATACGCAGTATTTT	CASSLGDRGRTDTQYF
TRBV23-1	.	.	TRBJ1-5	TGCGCCAGCATAGCCAGAAATCAGCCCCAGCATTTT	CASIARNQPQHF
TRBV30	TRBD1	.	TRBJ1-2	TGTGCCTGCCCTGATGACAGGGCCTATGGCTACACCTTC	CACPDDRAYGYTF
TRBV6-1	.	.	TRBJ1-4	TGTGCCAGCAGTGAAGCGTCGACGGATGAAAAACTGTTTTTT	CASSEASTDEKLFF
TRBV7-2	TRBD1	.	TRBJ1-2	TGTGCCAGCAGCTTAGGGACAGGGGGGATTGGCTACACCTTC	CASSLGTGGIGYTF
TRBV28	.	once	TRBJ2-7	TGTGCCAGCAGCTCGTCCGAGGGCCCGTACGAGCAGTACTTC	CASSSSEGPYEQYF
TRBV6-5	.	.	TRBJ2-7	TGTGCCAGCAGGGGTCCCTCAAGCTCCTACGAGCAGTACTTC	CASRGPSSSYEQYF
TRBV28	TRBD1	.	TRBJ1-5	TGTGCCAGCAGGGGAGGGACAGGGGGGTTTCAGCCCCAGCATTTT	CASRGGTGGFQPQHF
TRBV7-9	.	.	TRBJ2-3	TGTGCCAGCAGCTTAAGGGGAGCCGATACGCAGTATTTT	CASSLRGADTQYF
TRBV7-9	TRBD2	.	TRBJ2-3	TGTGCCAGCAGCTCACTAGCGGGAGTCACAGATACGCAGTATTTT	CASSSLAGVTDTQYF
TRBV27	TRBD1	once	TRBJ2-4	TGTGCCAGCAGTGTACGAGGGGGCGCGGAGTACTTC	CASSVRGGAEYF
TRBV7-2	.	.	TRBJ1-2	TGTGCCAGCAGCCCCCAACCAGAGGGACTTTTGTATGGCTACACCTTC	CASSPQPEGLLYGYTF
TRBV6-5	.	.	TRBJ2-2	TGTGCCAGCAGTTACCGTTCTGGGGTAGACACCGGGGAGCTGTTTTTT	CASSYRSGVDTGELFF
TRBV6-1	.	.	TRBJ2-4	TGTGCCAGCAGTGAAAGAGGAAGAAACATTCAGTACTTC	CASSERGRNIQYF
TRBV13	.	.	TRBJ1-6	TGTGCCAGCAGCTTAACGGGGATTTCACCCCTCCACTTT	CASSLTGISPLHF
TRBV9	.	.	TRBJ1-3	TGTGCCAGCAGCGATAGCCGGGGAAACACCATATATTTT	CASSDSRGNTIYF
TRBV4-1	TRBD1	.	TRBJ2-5	TGCGCCAGCAGCCAGGCAGACAGGGGGGGACCAGAGACCCAGTACTTC	CASSQADRGGPETQYF